This T cell receptor (beta chain) derives from a study of T cells in Graves' hyperthyroidism and ophthalmopathy. Amplification yielded TCR beta CDR3 regions, with RNA transcripts as the source. An initial round of RT-PCR targeting the TCR CDR3 relied on the HTBI primer set. One entry per CDR3 protein results from TCRdb running MiXCR on the multiplex PCR reads. The repertoire holds some 560,000 distinct CDR3 sequences, with around 13% as singletons. Study findings and constraints: Most clonotypes expanded in thyroid above 0.001 were likewise present in blood.

Hyperthyroidism of Graves' type that showed no ophthalmopathy progression within 18 months was stable. Newly diagnosed hyperthyroidism patients aged 18 to 65 years had disease lasting under 2 months. Out of about 10 ml of fresh peripheral blood came the PBMCs. A note on this clonotype: Its antigen is unknown.

V lost 5 bases to trimming and J lost 8 bases, with 18 bases between them. The germline V gene encodes CDR1 SGHTA and CDR2 FQGNSA. The CDR3 consists of 14 residues. This chain connects TRBV7-2 to TRBJ1-2; D gene unclear. This receptor was obtained from a middle-aged woman with Graves' hyperthyroidism. Sequencing input: blood. CDR3 protein: CASSPFIVASGYTF. The CDR3 DNA follows: TGTGCCAGCAGCCCCTTTATTGTAGCCAGCGGCTACACCTTC.